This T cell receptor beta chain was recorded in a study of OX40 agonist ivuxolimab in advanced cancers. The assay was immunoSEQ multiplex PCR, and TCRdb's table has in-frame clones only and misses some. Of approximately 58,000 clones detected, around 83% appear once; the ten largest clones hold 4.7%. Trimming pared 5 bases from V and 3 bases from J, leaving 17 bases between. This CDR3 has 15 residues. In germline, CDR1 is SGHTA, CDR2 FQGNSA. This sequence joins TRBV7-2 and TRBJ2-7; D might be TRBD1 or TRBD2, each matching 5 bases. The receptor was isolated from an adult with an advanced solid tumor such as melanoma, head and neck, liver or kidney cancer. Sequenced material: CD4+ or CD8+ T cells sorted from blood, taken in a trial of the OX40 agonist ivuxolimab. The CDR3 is CASSPTAGQGYEQYF. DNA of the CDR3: TGTGCCAGCAGCCCGACCGCGGGCCAGGGCTACGAGCAGTACTTC.